This T cell receptor (beta chain) originates from a study of T cell changes during pregnancy in multiple sclerosis. Clones were sequenced by immunoSEQ multiplex PCR, and TCRdb holds only the in-frame ones, with some missing. The repertoire has about 48,000 clones, 85% to 95% of them found once; the top ten carry 0.75% to 0.95%. The CDR3 is made up of 15 amino acids. Germline CDR1 and CDR2: MDHEN and SYDVKM. The V and J ends lost 3 bases and 0 bases, in that order; junction bases with no gene match: 3. This chain links TRBV28 with TRBJ2-7; 9 bases line up with TRBD2. The specimen comprised CD4+ T cells from peripheral blood mononuclear cells, sampled in the second trimester of pregnancy. The source of this sequence is a female donor in good health, enrolled as a control in a pregnancy study. The CDR3 DNA is TGTGCCAGCAGTTTTGCGGGAGGGAGCTCCTACGAGCAGTACTTC. Protein product: CASSFAGGSSYEQYF.